This T cell receptor (beta chain) was found in a study of OX40 agonist ivuxolimab in advanced cancers. V lost 6 bases to trimming and J lost 3 bases; unmatched junction nucleotides: 13. Germline V gene sequence: CDR1 SGHTA, CDR2 FQGNSA. There are 17 residues in the CDR3. Points from the study as a whole: On average, CD8+ T cells showed a greater number of expanded clones than CD4+.

In regard to this clone: Its antigen is undetermined.

Generated by immunoSEQ multiplex PCR, the TCRdb table keeps only in-frame clones and is missing some. The repertoire holds 25,000 to 35,000 clones, with around 84% as singletons. This sample comprised CD4+ or CD8+ T cells sorted from blood, obtained in a trial of the OX40 agonist ivuxolimab. The receptor was isolated from an adult with an advanced solid tumor such as melanoma, head and neck, liver or kidney cancer. The rearrangement links TRBV7-2 to TRBJ1-1; 10 nucleotides agree with TRBD1. CDR3 sequence: CASSSRGQGLADTEAFF. The CDR3 coding sequence is TGTGCCAGCAGTTCTCGGGGACAGGGGTTAGCGGACACTGAAGCTTTCTTT.